One sample yielded the 4 T cell receptor beta chains listed below, sequenced in a study of control samples from healthy donors and cancer patients (TCRdb year 2020). Libraries were made using the immunoSEQ multiplex PCR assay. TCRdb stores this immuneACCESS table with in-frame sequences only. Part of the clones is absent; in the studies checked, under half of the shortfall reflects unresolved V genes, and no reason is known for the rest. For this sample there are fewer than 500,000 clones; 90% appear just once. The top ten hold 5.5% to 8% of the sample. Input material: PBMCs. The source of these receptors is a man in his forties or fifties with head and neck cancer.

The chain combines TRBV29-1 with TRBJ1-2; D remains ambiguous. CDR1 is SQVTM, CDR2 ANQGSEA, per germline. This CDR3 has 13 residues. V lost 8 bases and J lost 4, with 17 bases in between. The CDR3 DNA reads TGCAGCACCCCCTCGGACGGACGCTATGGCTACACCTTC. Encoded protein: CSTPSDGRYGYTF.

The chain is built from TRBV6-5 and TRBJ2-5, with D maybe TRBD1 (6 bases). This CDR3 comprises 16 residues. V was trimmed by 2 bases and J by 2 bases, leaving 15 bases between them. Per the germline V gene, CDR1 is MNHEY and CDR2 is SVGAGI. The CDR3 nucleotides read TGTGCCAGCAGTTACCTTCCGGACAGACGACAAGAGACCCAGTACTTC. Translation: CASSYLPDRRQETQYF.

This rearrangement joins TRBV5-4 to TRBJ2-7; 9 bases are shared with TRBD2. V gave up 1 base and J gave up 2 bases; unmatched junction bases: 13. CDR3 length equals 18 residues. Germline CDR1 reads SGHNT; CDR2 reads YYREEE (reference sequence). This chain's CDR3 is CASSLYGRASGDPYEQYF. The CDR3 region has the DNA TGTGCCAGCAGCTTGTATGGAAGGGCTAGCGGGGATCCCTACGAGCAGTACTTC.

The chain couples TRBV5-1 to TRBJ2-2; 7 bases map to TRBD2. Trimming cost V 4 bases and J 5 bases; bases outside gene matches: 11. The CDR3 consists of 16 residues. Germline lookup yields CDR1 SGHRS and CDR2 YFSETQ. In DNA, the CDR3 is TGCGCCAGCAGCCCTCTTCCCGGGGGGAGGACCGGGGAGCTGTTTTTT. It codes for CASSPLPGGRTGELFF.